There are a few counts of the clone carrying this T cell receptor (beta chain). Its target is not known. The data were obtained in a study of OX40 agonist ivuxolimab in advanced cancers. Background on the study: One patient with hepatocellular carcinoma and two with cutaneous melanoma, three in all, had partial responses.

Assay: immunoSEQ multiplex PCR; the TCRdb copy retains only in-frame clones and omits some. The data hold 65,000 to 85,000 clones, with approximately 89% observed a single time. The CDR3 has 12 amino acids. Germline V CDR1 and CDR2: SGHAT, FQNNGV. Trimming took 8 bases from V and 2 from J, leaving 9 bases between them. Study-level results: Part of the nonresponder group also had normalized T-cell clonal expansion that was low. Clones of CD4+ and CD8+ blood T cells grew by week 6 at doses of 0.1 to 3.0 mg/kg.

The chain joins TRBV11-2 to TRBJ1-2, with D maybe TRBD1 (5 bases). The receptor comes from an adult with an advanced solid tumor such as melanoma, head and neck, liver or kidney cancer. The sample here was CD4+ or CD8+ T cells sorted from blood, taken in a trial of the OX40 agonist ivuxolimab. The CDR3: CASSRVNYGYTF. In nucleotides, the CDR3 is TGTGCCAGCTCCAGGGTGAACTATGGCTACACCTTC.